This section outlines one T cell receptor (beta chain) sequence together with its context. Assay: immunoSEQ multiplex PCR; the TCRdb copy retains only in-frame clones and omits some. The profile shows approximately 89,000 clones, roughly 84% of them singletons. These data originate in a study of control samples from healthy donors and cancer patients. The CDR3 runs 12 residues. V shed 4 bases and J shed 1 base, with 4 bases lying between them. Germline CDR1 is SGHVS and CDR2 is FQNEAQ. The rearrangement links TRBV7-8 to TRBJ1-2; D not certain. The sample consisted of blood. The sequence was collected from a woman aged 40 to 50 in good health. The CDR3 region has the DNA TGTGCCAGCAGCTCTCTTAACTATGGCTACACCTTC. It specifies CASSSLNYGYTF.